This TCR beta chain was documented in a study of T cells expressing NK-cell markers. In the study overall: It was from sorted CD3+CD56+NKG2C+, CD3+CD56+NKG2C- and CD3+CD56-NKG2C+ T cells that TCR beta repertoires came.

From germline, CDR1 is KGHSH and CDR2 LQKENI. The CDR3 is 14 residues long. UMI-tagged 5'RACE template switching yielded the TCR beta cDNA. After re-calling the 5' RACE reads, TCRdb lists one entry per CDR3 protein, DNA absent. The table lists 350,000 to 500,000 distinct CDR3 sequences, with roughly 8% in the top ten. Notes on the study in general: Also leading the CD3+CD56-NKG2C+ fraction in a handful of donors were these clonotypes. Roughly six donors had dominant NKG2C+ clonotypes that comprised about 1.0-8% of their CD8+ T cells.

Concerning this clonotype itself: No antigen is known for it.

The sequenced sample consisted of blood T cells: a sorted CD56 or NKG2C T cell subset, CD4+ or CD8+ T cells, or bulk PBMC T cells (not recorded which). The sequence derives from a woman aged 18-70 years in good health. V is TRBV18 and J is TRBJ1-3. The CDR3: CASSPVGAADTIYF.